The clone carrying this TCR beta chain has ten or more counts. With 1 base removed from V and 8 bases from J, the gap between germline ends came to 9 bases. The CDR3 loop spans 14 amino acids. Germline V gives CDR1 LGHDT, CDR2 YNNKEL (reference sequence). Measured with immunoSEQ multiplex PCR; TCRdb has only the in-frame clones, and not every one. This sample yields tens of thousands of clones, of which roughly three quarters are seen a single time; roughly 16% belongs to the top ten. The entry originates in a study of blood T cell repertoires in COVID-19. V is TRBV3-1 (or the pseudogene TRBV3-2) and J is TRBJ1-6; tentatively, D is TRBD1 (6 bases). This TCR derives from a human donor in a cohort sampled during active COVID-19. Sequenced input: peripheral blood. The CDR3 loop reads CASSQVTGYSPLHF. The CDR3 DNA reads TGTGCCAGCAGCCAAGTAACAGGGTATTCACCCCTCCACTTT.